The rows below give T cell receptor beta chains drawn from one sample of a study of CD8 T cells in ankylosing spondylitis. One entry per CDR3 protein results from TCRdb running MiXCR on the 5' RACE reads. The profile shows fewer than 250,000 distinct CDR3 sequences, about 10% of them singletons. The sample taken for sequencing was blood, either unsorted or a sorted T cell fraction (not recorded which). The receptors were sampled from a male donor with ankylosing spondylitis or in good health (not recorded which). Each CDR3 is given with its conserved first and last residue. The D gene is left open where the match is weak. Only part of the rows carry a size: once, few, many, or a class if the clone is expanded.

j_call clone_size v_call d_call cdr3_nt cdr3_aa
TRBJ1-1 many TRBV7-9 - TGTGCCAGCAGCCGACTGGACGCGAACACTGAAGCTTTCTTT CASSRLDANTEAFF
TRBJ2-2 many TRBV5-1 TRBD2 TGCGCCAGCAGCTCTGGACTAGACGGTGTCGGGGAGCTGTTTTTT CASSSGLDGVGELFF
TRBJ2-7 - TRBV3-1 - TGTGCCAGCAGCCCGCACGGAACGGGGAACGAGCAGTACTTC CASSPHGTGNEQYF
TRBJ2-7 many TRBV10-2 - TGCGCCAGCAGTGAGCCAGAACGGGGCCGTTCCTACGAGCAGTACTTC CASSEPERGRSYEQYF
TRBJ2-5 - TRBV18 TRBD2 TGTGCCAGCTCACCCCTCGGGGGGGCCGCCGAGACCCAGTACTTC CASSPLGGAAETQYF
TRBJ2-1 many TRBV12-3/TRBV12-4 - TGTGCCAGCAGTTTACTTTATGAGCAGTTCTTC CASSLLYEQFF
TRBJ1-1 many TRBV2 - TGTGCCAGCAGTAGTGGGGTGTCTGAAGCTTTCTTT CASSSGVSEAFF
TRBJ2-6 - TRBV30 - TGTGCCTGGAGTTGGCCCCCCAGGGCCAACGTCCTGACTTTC CAWSWPPRANVLTF
TRBJ2-1 many TRBV20-1 TRBD2 TGCAGTGCTGACTCCGGGACTAGTGCTTACAATGAGCAGTTCTTC CSADSGTSAYNEQFF
TRBJ2-3 many TRBV5-1 TRBD2 TGCGCCAGCAGCTTGGCGACTAGCGGGAGGAAAGATACGCAGTATTTT CASSLATSGRKDTQYF
TRBJ2-1 many TRBV5-1 TRBD2 TGCGCCAGCAGCCGGTGGACTAGCGGAGAGAGAAATGAGCAGTTCTTC CASSRWTSGERNEQFF
TRBJ2-7 - TRBV7-2 TRBD2 TGTGCCAGCAACCCACTAGCGGGAGGTTACGAGCAGTACTTC CASNPLAGGYEQYF
TRBJ2-7 - TRBV7-2 TRBD2 TGTGCCAGCAGCTTAAATAGCGGGAACTACGAGCAGTACTTC CASSLNSGNYEQYF